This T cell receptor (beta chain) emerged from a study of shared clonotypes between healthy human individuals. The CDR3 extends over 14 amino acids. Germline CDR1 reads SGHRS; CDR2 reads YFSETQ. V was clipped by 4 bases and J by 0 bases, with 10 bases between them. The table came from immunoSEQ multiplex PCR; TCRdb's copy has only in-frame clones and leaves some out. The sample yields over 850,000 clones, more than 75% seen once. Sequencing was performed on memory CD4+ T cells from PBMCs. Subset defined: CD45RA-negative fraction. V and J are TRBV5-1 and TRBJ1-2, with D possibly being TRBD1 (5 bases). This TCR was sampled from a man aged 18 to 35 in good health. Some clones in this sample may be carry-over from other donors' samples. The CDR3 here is CASSNQGTNYGYTF. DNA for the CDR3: TGCGCCAGCAGCAACCAGGGAACTAACTATGGCTACACCTTC. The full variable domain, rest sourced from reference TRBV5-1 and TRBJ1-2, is KAGVTQTPRYLIKTRGQQVTLSCSPISGHRSVSWYQQTPGQGLQFLFEYFSETQRNKGNFPGRFSGRQFSNSRSEMNVSTLELGDSALYLCASSNQGTNYGYTFGSGTRLTVV.